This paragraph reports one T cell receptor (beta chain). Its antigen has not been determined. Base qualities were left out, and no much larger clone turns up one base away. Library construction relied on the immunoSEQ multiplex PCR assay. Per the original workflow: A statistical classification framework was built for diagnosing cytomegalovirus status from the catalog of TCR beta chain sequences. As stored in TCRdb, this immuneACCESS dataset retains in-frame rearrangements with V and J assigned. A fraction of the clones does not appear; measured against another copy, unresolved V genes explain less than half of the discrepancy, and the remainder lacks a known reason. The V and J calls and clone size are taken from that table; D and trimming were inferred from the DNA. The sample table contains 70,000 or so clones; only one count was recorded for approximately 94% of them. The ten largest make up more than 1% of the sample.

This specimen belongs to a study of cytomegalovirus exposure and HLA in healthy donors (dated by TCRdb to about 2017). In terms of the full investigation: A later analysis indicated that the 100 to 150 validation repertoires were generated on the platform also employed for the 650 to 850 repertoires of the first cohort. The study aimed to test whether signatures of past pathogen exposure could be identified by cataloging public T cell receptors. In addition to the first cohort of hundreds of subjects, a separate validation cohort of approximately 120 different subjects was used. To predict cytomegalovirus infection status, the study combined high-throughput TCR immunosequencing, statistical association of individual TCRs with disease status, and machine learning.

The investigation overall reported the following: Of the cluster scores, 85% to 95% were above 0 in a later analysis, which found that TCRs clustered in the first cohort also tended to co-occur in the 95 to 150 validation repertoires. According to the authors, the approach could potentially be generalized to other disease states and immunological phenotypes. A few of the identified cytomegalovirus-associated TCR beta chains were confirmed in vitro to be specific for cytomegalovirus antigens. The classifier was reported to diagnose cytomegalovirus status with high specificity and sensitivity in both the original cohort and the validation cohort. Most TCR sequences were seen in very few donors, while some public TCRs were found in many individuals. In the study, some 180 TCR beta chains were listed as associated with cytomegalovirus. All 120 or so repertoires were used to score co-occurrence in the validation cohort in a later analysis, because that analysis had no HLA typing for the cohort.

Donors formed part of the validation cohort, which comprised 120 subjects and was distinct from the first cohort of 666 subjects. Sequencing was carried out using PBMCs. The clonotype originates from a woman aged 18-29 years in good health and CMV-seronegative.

The CDR3 in this case is CATDRPLHYGYTF. The nucleotide sequence reads TGTGCCACGGACAGGCCCCTCCACTATGGCTACACCTTC. The V gene is TRBV2 and the J gene is TRBJ1-2; 7 bases in between match TRBD1. The CDR3 runs 13 amino acids, cysteine and phenylalanine included. Of all the DNA, just the CDR3 is kept, 39 bases in frame from base 1. Reading the germline V gene gives CDR1 SNHLY and CDR2 FYNNEI. V loses 10 bases at its end and J loses 3 bases; junction bases beyond the gene matches: 8.